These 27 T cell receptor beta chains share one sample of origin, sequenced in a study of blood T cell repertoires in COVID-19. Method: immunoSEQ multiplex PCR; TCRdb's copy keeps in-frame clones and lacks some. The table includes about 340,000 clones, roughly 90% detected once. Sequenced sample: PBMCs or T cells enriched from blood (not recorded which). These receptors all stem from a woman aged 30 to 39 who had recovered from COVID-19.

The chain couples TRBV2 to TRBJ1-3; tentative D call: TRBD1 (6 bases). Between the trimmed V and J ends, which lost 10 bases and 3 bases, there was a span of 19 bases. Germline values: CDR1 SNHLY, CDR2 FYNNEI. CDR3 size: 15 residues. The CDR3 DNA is TGTGCCAACGCCATGTCTAGGGGGTTTGGAAACACCATATATTTT. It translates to CANAMSRGFGNTIYF.

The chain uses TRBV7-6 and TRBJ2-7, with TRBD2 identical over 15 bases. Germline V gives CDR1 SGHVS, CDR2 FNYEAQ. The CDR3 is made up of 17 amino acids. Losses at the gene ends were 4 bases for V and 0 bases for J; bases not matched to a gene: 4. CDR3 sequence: CASSSGTSGGSSYEQYF. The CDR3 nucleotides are TGTGCCAGCAGCTCCGGGACTAGCGGGGGGAGCTCCTACGAGCAGTACTTC.

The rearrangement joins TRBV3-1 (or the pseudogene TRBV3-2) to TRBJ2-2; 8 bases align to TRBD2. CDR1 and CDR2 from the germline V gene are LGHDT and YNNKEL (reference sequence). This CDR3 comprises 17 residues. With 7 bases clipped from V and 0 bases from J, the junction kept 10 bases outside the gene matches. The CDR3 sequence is CASTRAGGQTNTGELFF. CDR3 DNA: TGTGCCAGCACTCGCGCGGGGGGTCAAACGAACACCGGGGAGCTGTTTTTT.

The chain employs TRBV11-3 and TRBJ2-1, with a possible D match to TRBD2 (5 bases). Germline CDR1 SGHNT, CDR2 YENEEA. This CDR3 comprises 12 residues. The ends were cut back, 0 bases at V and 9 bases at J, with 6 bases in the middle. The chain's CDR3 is CASSLDSGEQFF. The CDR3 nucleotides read TGTGCCAGCAGCTTAGACAGCGGTGAGCAGTTCTTC. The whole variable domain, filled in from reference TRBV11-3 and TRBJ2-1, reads EAGVVQSPRYKIIEKKQPVAFWCNPISGHNTLYWYLQNLGQGPELLIRYENEEAVDDSQLPKDRFSAERLKGVDSTLKIQPAELGDSAVYLCASSLDSGEQFFGPGTRLTVL.

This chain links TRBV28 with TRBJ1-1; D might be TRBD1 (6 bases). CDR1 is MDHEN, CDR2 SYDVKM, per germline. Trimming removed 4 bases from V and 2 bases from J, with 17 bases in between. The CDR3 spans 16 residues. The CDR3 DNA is TGTGCCAGCAGTTCAGTAGGGGGAGACCTCAACACTGAAGCTTTCTTT. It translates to CASSSVGGDLNTEAFF.

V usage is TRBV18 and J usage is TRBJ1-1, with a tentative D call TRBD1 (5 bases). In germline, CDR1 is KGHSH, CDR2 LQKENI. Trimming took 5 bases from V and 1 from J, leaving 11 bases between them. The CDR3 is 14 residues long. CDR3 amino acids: CASSAIGQNTEAFF. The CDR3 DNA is TGTGCCAGCTCAGCGATCGGACAGAACACTGAAGCTTTCTTT.

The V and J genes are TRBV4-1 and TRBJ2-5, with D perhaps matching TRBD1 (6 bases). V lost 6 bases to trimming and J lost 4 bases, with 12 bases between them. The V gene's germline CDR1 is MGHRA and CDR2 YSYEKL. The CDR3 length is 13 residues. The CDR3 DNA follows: TGCGCCAGCAGGGAACAGGGAGTAGAGACCCAGTACTTC. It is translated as CASREQGVETQYF.

CDR3 coding DNA: TGTGCCAGCAGTTATAATGCTAACTATGGCTACACCTTC. This encodes CASSYNANYGYTF. The rearrangement links TRBV6-5 to TRBJ1-2; D unresolved. Per the germline V gene, CDR1 is MNHEY and CDR2 is SVGAGI. The CDR3 is made up of 13 amino acids. Between the trimmed V and J ends, which lost 3 bases and 0 bases, there was a span of 5 bases.

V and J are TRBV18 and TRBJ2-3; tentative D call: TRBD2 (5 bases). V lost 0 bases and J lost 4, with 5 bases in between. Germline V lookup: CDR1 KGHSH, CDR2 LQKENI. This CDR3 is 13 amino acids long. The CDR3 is CASSPPGADTQYF. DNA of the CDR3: TGTGCCAGCTCACCACCGGGAGCAGATACGCAGTATTTT.

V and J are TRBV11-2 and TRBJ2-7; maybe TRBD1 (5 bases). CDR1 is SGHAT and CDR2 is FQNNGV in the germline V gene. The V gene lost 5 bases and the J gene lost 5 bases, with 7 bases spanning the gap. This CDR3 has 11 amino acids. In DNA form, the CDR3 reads TGTGCCAGCAGCCTACAGGACGAGCAGTACTTC. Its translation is CASSLQDEQYF.

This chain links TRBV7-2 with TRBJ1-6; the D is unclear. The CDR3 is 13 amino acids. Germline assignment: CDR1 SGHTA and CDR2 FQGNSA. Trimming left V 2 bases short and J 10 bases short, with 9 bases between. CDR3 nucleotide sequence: TGTGCCAGCAGCTTAATTCGGGAATCACCCCTCCACTTT. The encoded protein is CASSLIRESPLHF.

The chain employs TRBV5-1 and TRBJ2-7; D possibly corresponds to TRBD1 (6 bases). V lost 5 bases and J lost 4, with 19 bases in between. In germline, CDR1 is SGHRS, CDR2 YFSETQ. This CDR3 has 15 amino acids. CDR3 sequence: CASRFTQGYGYEQYF. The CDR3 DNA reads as TGCGCCAGCAGGTTCACCCAGGGGTATGGGTACGAGCAGTACTTC.

The CDR3 nucleotides are TGTGCCAGCAGCCAAGAGGCAGGGGTGGGTGGCTACACCTTC. Its protein is CASSQEAGVGGYTF. The chain employs TRBV4-2 and TRBJ1-2, with a possible D match to TRBD1 (6 bases). There are 14 residues in the CDR3. Looked up from germline, CDR1 is LGHNA and CDR2 is YNFKEQ. Between the trimmed V and J ends, which lost 0 bases and 7 bases, there was a span of 12 bases.

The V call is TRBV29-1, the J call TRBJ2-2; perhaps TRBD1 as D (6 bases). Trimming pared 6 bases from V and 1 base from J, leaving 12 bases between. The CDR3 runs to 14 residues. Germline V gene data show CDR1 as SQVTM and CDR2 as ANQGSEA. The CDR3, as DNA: TGCAGCGTGATAGGACAGTTGAACACCGGGGAGCTGTTTTTT. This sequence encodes CSVIGQLNTGELFF.

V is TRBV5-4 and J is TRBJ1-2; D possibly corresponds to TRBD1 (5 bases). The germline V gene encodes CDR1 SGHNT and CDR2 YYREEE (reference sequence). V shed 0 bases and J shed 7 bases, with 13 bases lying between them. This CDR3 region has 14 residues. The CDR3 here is CASSLDQGQGGYTF. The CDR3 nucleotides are TGTGCCAGCAGCTTGGATCAGGGTCAGGGTGGCTACACCTTC.

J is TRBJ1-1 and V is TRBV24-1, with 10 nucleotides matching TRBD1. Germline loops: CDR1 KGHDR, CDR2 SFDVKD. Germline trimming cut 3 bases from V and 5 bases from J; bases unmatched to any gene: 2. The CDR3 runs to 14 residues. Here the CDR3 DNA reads TGTGCCACCAGTGATCCGGACAGGGGGACTGAAGCTTTCTTT. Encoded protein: CATSDPDRGTEAFF.

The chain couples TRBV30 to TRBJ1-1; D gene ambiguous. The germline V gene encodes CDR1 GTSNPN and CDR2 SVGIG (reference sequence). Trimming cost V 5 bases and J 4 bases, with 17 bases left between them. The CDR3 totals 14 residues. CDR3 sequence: CAWHEGWSGTEAFF. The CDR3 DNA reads TGTGCCTGGCACGAGGGTTGGTCTGGCACTGAAGCTTTCTTT.

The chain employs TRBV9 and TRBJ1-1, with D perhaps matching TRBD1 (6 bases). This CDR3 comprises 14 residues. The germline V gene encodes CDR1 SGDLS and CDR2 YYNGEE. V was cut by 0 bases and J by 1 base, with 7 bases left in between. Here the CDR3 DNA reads TGTGCCAGCAGCGTAGTGGGGGCGAACACTGAAGCTTTCTTT. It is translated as CASSVVGANTEAFF.

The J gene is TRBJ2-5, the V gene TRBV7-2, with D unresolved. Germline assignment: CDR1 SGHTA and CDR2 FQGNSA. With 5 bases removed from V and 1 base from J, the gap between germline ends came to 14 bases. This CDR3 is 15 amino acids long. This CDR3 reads CASSTRRTSQETQYF. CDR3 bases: TGTGCCAGCAGCACCCGCCGAACTTCCCAAGAGACCCAGTACTTC.

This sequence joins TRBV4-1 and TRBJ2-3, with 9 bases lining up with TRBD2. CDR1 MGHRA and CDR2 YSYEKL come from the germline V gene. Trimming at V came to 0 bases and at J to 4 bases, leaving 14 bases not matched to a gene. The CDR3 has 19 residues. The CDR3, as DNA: TGCGCCAGCAGCCAAGACTCGTTCGTGGGGACTAGCTCCCCAGATACGCAGTATTTT. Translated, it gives CASSQDSFVGTSSPDTQYF.

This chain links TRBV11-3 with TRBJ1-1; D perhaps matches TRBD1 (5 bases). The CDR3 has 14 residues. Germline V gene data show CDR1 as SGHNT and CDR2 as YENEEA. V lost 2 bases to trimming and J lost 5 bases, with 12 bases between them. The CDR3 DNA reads TGTGCCAGCAGCTTACAGGGTATGGGTACTGAAGCTTTCTTT. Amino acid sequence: CASSLQGMGTEAFF.

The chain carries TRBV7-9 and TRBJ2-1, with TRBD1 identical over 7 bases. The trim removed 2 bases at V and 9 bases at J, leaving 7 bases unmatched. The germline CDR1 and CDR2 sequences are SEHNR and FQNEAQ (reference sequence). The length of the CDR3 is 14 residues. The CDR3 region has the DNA TGTGCCAGCAGCTTACCGACAGGGTACGCTGAGCAGTTCTTC. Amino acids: CASSLPTGYAEQFF.

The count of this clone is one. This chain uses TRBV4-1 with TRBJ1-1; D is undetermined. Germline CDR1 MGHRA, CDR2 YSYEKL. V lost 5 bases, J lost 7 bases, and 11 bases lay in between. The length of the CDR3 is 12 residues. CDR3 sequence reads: CASSFESGEAFF. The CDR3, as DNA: TGCGCCAGCAGCTTTGAGTCGGGTGAAGCTTTCTTT.

The CDR3 loop reads CASSPKYRGVGSNQPQHF. The CDR3 DNA reads as TGTGCCAGCAGTCCCAAGTACCGGGGAGTAGGGAGCAATCAGCCCCAGCATTTT. V is TRBV28 and J is TRBJ1-5; D unclear. This CDR3 region has 18 residues. Trimming removed 5 bases from V and 1 base from J, with 21 bases in between. Looked up from germline, CDR1 is MDHEN and CDR2 is SYDVKM.

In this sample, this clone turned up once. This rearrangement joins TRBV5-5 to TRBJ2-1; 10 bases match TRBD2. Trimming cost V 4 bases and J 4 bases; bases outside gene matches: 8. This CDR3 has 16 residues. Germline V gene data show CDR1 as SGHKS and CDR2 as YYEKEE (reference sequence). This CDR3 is CASSPPLAGAYNEQFF. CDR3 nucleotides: TGTGCCAGCAGCCCTCCTCTAGCGGGGGCTTACAATGAGCAGTTCTTC.

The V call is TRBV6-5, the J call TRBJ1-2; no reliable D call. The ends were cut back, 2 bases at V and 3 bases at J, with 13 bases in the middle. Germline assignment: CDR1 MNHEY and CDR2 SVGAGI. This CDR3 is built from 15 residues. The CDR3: CASSYTSNGDYGYTF. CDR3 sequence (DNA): TGTGCCAGCAGTTACACATCGAATGGTGACTATGGCTACACCTTC.

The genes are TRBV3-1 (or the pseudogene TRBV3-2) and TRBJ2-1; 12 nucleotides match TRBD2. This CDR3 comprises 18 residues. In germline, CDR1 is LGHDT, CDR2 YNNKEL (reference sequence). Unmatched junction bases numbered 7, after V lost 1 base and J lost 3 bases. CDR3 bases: TGTGCCAGCAGCCAAGCCCCTAGCGGGGGGGGATTCTACAATGAGCAGTTCTTC. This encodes CASSQAPSGGGFYNEQFF.